This entry describes one T cell receptor beta chain. The target antigen is unknown. This record belongs to a study of regulatory T cells in long-lasting Graves disease. The study, taken as a whole, reports: Newly diagnosed Graves' patients had higher TCR diversity than persistent ones. Persistent disease preferred TRBV28, TRBJ1-2 and TRBJ2-5; new disease, TRBV20-1 and TRBJ2-1. The study found persistent patients shared more public clonotypes (roughly 3,000) than new patients (about 990).

The CDR3 contains 15 residues. Trimming removed 3 bases at V and 1 base at J, with 15 bases between. Per germline, CDR1 GTSNPN and CDR2 SVGIG (reference sequence). The time point here: persistent/refractory GD, antithyroid drugs over 5 years with positive TRAb. From PBMCs, RNA was extracted and then used to make the TCR library. Arm-PCR with iRepertoire HTBI primers amplified the CDR3 regions for these TCR beta libraries. TCRdb processed the multiplex PCR reads anew with MiXCR; each CDR3 protein has one entry. The sample consists of about 470,000 distinct CDR3 sequences, around 21% of them appearing once.

The source material was peripheral blood mononuclear cells (PBMCs), sampled when the disease was refractory, from a patient treated with antithyroid drugs. This chain uses TRBV30 with TRBJ1-1; D is possibly TRBD1 (6 bases). This clonotype originated in a female donor with Graves disease. The chain's CDR3 is CAWRLTGWTNTEAFF. CDR3 DNA sequence: TGTGCCTGGAGGCTGACAGGCTGGACGAACACTGAAGCTTTCTTT.